These 18 T cell receptor beta chains were all obtained from the same sample, sequenced in a study of blood T cell repertoires in COVID-19. Repertoires were generated with immunoSEQ multiplex PCR, while TCRdb's copy carries only in-frame clones and drops some. The top ten clones hold about 15% of a sample with some 230,000 clones, roughly 79% of them seen once. Sequenced sample: PBMCs or T cells enriched from blood (not recorded which). The receptors come from a man aged 40-49 years who had recovered from COVID-19.

The gene calls are TRBV18 and TRBJ1-4; 11 bases agree with TRBD1. Germline values: CDR1 KGHSH, CDR2 LQKENI. V gave up 4 bases and J gave up 5 bases; unmatched junction bases: 3. The CDR3 runs 15 residues. The CDR3 loop is CASSRGTGGNEKLFF. CDR3 DNA: TGTGCCAGCTCACGTGGGACAGGGGGGAATGAAAAACTGTTTTTT.

The chain links TRBV7-9 to TRBJ2-2; D perhaps matches TRBD2 (5 bases). Trimming left V 8 bases short and J 1 base short, with 11 bases between. Germline CDR1 and CDR2: SEHNR and FQNEAQ (reference sequence). CDR3 length: 14 residues. CDR3 loop: CASGLLKNTGELFF. The CDR3 DNA reads TGTGCCAGCGGACTCTTAAAGAACACCGGGGAGCTGTTTTTT.

This rearrangement joins TRBV11-2 to TRBJ2-7; 9 nucleotides match TRBD2. Trimming removed 5 bases from V and 4 bases from J; junction bases left unmatched: 6. This CDR3 is 14 amino acids long. Germline V CDR1 and CDR2: SGHAT, FQNNGV. CDR3 sequence: CASSMRGGVYEQYF. CDR3 bases: TGTGCCAGCAGCATGCGGGGGGGCGTGTACGAGCAGTACTTC.

V and J are TRBV4-1 and TRBJ1-4; D is undetermined. The CDR3 is made up of 15 amino acids. V was clipped by 1 base and J by 0 bases, with 6 bases between them. The germline V gene encodes CDR1 MGHRA and CDR2 YSYEKL. The CDR3 spells CASSQVRATNEKLFF. DNA for the CDR3: TGCGCCAGCAGCCAAGTTCGGGCAACTAATGAAAAACTGTTTTTT.

This chain connects TRBV30 to TRBJ1-5, with 10 bases aligning to TRBD1. The CDR3 has 13 residues. CDR1 and CDR2 from the germline V gene are GTSNPN and SVGIG (reference sequence). Germline trimming cut 5 bases from V and 6 bases from J; bases unmatched to any gene: 4. CDR3 sequence (DNA): TGTGCCTGGGGGGACAGGGGACTTCAGCCCCAGCATTTT. Amino acid sequence: CAWGDRGLQPQHF.

The chain has TRBV19 and TRBJ1-1; no definite D call. In germline, CDR1 is LNHDA, CDR2 SQIVND (reference sequence). The CDR3 spans 16 residues. Trimming took 1 base from V and 3 from J, leaving 15 bases between them. CDR3 in amino acids: CASSIGPSGSDTEAFF. DNA of the CDR3: TGTGCCAGTAGTATAGGCCCCAGCGGGTCGGACACTGAAGCTTTCTTT.

The CDR3 region has the DNA TGTGCCAGCAGCCAAGGACAGGCTACATATGGCTACACCTTC. Translating gives CASSQGQATYGYTF. V usage is TRBV4-2 and J usage is TRBJ1-2; maybe TRBD1 (6 bases). Deletions cut 1 base from V and 5 bases from J, with 11 bases between. The CDR3 has 14 residues. Germline V CDR1 and CDR2: LGHNA, YNFKEQ.

The sample holds a few counts of this clone. This chain connects TRBV2 to TRBJ2-3; tentatively, D is TRBD1 (6 bases). Per germline, CDR1 SNHLY and CDR2 FYNNEI. V lost 5 bases, J lost 0 bases, and 12 bases lay in between. The CDR3 contains 15 residues. The CDR3 protein is CASSSQGSSTDTQYF. Written as DNA, the CDR3 is TGTGCCAGCAGTTCACAGGGTTCTAGCACAGATACGCAGTATTTT.

The CDR3 spells CASSQEGLAGGGAQYF. The CDR3 coding sequence is TGTGCCAGCAGCCAAGAGGGACTAGCGGGGGGAGGCGCGCAGTATTTT. The gene calls are TRBV4-2 and TRBJ2-3, with 15 bases matching TRBD2. The CDR3 loop spans 16 amino acids. Trimming at V came to 0 bases and at J to 10 bases, leaving 5 bases not matched to a gene. Germline lookup yields CDR1 LGHNA and CDR2 YNFKEQ.

The rearrangement links TRBV5-1 to TRBJ2-1; 10 bases line up with TRBD2. This CDR3 contains 14 residues. After removal of 0 bases from V and 10 bases from J, the junction contained 4 bases not matched to a gene. CDR1 SGHRS and CDR2 YFSETQ come from the germline V gene. CDR3 residues: CASSLELAGNEQFF. In nucleotides, the CDR3 is TGCGCCAGCAGCTTGGAACTAGCGGGAAACGAGCAGTTCTTC.

The J gene is TRBJ2-3, the V gene TRBV5-1, with a tentative D call TRBD1 (6 bases). Germline loops: CDR1 SGHRS, CDR2 YFSETQ. V lost 2 bases and J 0 bases, leaving 7 bases between the germline ends. The CDR3 runs to 14 residues. The CDR3 is CASSLQGSTDTQYF. The CDR3 DNA reads TGCGCCAGCAGCTTACAGGGTAGCACAGATACGCAGTATTTT.

Regarding this clone: Different DNA sequences within this sample yield the same CDR3. The chain carries TRBV7-2 and TRBJ1-2; the match to TRBD1 covers 7 bases. V shed 5 bases and J 8 bases; nucleotides not matched to a gene: 8. Germline V gene data show CDR1 as SGHTA and CDR2 as FQGNSA. The CDR3 runs to 13 residues. Here the CDR3 reads CASSPGQSTGYTF. The CDR3 coding sequence is TGTGCCAGCAGCCCGGGACAGTCTACGGGCTACACCTTC.

The chain carries TRBV5-5 and TRBJ1-1; D gene ambiguous. Germline CDR1 and CDR2: SGHKS and YYEKEE (reference sequence). Between the trimmed V and J ends, which lost 1 base and 0 bases, there was a span of 13 bases. The CDR3 totals 16 residues. CDR3 in amino acids: CASSLFTAPMNTEAFF. CDR3 nucleotides: TGTGCCAGCAGCTTGTTTACAGCTCCCATGAACACTGAAGCTTTCTTT. Together with reference TRBV5-5 and TRBJ1-1, the CDR3 gives the full variable domain: DAGVTQSPTHLIKTRGQQVTLRCSPISGHKSVSWYQQVLGQGPQFIFQYYEKEERGRGNFPDRFSARQFPNYSSELNVNALLLGDSALYLCASSLFTAPMNTEAFFGQGTRLTVV.

This clone has just a few counts. This rearrangement joins TRBV6-2 or TRBV6-3 to TRBJ1-1; D remains ambiguous. There are 14 residues in the CDR3. CDR1 is MNHEY, CDR2 SVGEGT, per germline. V was shortened by 4 bases and J by 2 bases, with 11 bases between the two germline ends. Written as DNA, the CDR3 is TGTGCCAGCAGTTTCACCCAGGCCAACACTGAAGCTTTCTTT. Protein product: CASSFTQANTEAFF.

V is TRBV9 and J is TRBJ2-3; TRBD1 aligns across 8 bases. The CDR3 spans 16 residues. Trimming removed 8 bases from V and 0 bases from J; junction bases left unmatched: 11. The germline V gene encodes CDR1 SGDLS and CDR2 YYNGEE. The CDR3 nucleotides read TGTGCCAGTTCCGAACAGGGGGTAACGAGCACAGATACGCAGTATTTT. This encodes CASSEQGVTSTDTQYF.

J is TRBJ2-5 and V is TRBV20-1, with D possibly TRBD1 on 5 matching bases. The V gene lost 6 bases and the J gene lost 0 bases, with 14 bases spanning the gap. CDR3 length: 14 amino acids. Germline V lookup: CDR1 DFQATT, CDR2 SNEGSKA (reference sequence). The DNA of the CDR3 is TGCAGTGCGAGTCCCCCAGGGTACCAAGAGACCCAGTACTTC. Translating gives CSASPPGYQETQYF.

The V call is TRBV5-1, the J call TRBJ2-3, with D possibly being TRBD2 (5 bases). This CDR3 is 14 amino acids long. The V gene's germline CDR1 is SGHRS and CDR2 YFSETQ. V was pared by 2 bases and J by 4 bases, with 11 bases between. CDR3 protein: CASSLGLAPDTQYF. The DNA of the CDR3 is TGCGCCAGCAGCTTAGGGCTAGCACCAGATACGCAGTATTTT.

V and J are TRBV5-1 and TRBJ2-3, with TRBD2 as a possible D gene (6 bases). Germline V CDR1 and CDR2: SGHRS, YFSETQ. The CDR3 sequence is 16 residues long. V was clipped by 4 bases and J by 1 base, with 16 bases between them. The CDR3 DNA is TGCGCCAGCAGCGACTATAGCGGTGCCGGCACAGATACGCAGTATTTT. Encoded protein: CASSDYSGAGTDTQYF.